The T cell receptor (beta chain) described here comes from a study of blood T cells in healthy people across ages. General study results and limits: Total diversity from one million sequenced T cells was likely underestimated. It was not possible, with unsorted PBMCs, to conclusively compare naive and antigen-experienced cells.

About this clonotype itself: Its antigen is still unknown.

CDR1 SGHDN and CDR2 FVKESK come from the germline V gene. The CDR3 sequence is 15 residues long. Trimming pared 1 base from V and 4 bases from J, leaving 13 bases between. The study recruited healthy Caucasian donors from Russia who were aged roughly 6 to 95. Next came a second PCR, run for roughly 6 to 11 cycles, which used a sample-barcoded 5' primer along with a J-beta primer mix. There were at least 2.5 million CDR3-containing paired-end reads obtained from each sample. TCRdb passed the 5' RACE reads through MiXCR, listing each CDR3 protein once. In the table there are roughly 730,000 distinct CDR3 sequences, around three fifths of which are singletons.

This receptor was taken from a man in his forties in good health. Sequencing used blood. V gene TRBV14 combines with J gene TRBJ1-1, with a weak D call TRBD1 (5 bases). CDR3 bases: TGTGCCAGCAGCCAAGTCCCGGGACCGTTCACTGAAGCTTTCTTT. It translates to CASSQVPGPFTEAFF.